The entry below gives a single T cell receptor beta chain sequence along with its context. The data stem from a study of T cells in localized non-small cell lung cancer. V dropped 5 bases and J dropped 0 bases, with 14 bases sitting between them. The germline CDR1 and CDR2 sequences are GTSNPN and SVGIG (reference sequence). The CDR3 consists of 15 residues. The repertoire was sequenced with immunoSEQ multiplex PCR; TCRdb's copy has only in-frame clones and lacks some. The table has tens of thousands of clones, around 90% seen once. Material: peripheral blood, obtained before any cancer treatment. This chain joins TRBV30 and TRBJ1-3; D uncertain. The receptor's source is a man aged 35 to 70 with stage I squamous cell lung carcinoma. CDR3 coding DNA: TGTGCCTGGTCGCCCGGCTACATCTCTGGAAACACCATATATTTT. Translating gives CAWSPGYISGNTIYF.